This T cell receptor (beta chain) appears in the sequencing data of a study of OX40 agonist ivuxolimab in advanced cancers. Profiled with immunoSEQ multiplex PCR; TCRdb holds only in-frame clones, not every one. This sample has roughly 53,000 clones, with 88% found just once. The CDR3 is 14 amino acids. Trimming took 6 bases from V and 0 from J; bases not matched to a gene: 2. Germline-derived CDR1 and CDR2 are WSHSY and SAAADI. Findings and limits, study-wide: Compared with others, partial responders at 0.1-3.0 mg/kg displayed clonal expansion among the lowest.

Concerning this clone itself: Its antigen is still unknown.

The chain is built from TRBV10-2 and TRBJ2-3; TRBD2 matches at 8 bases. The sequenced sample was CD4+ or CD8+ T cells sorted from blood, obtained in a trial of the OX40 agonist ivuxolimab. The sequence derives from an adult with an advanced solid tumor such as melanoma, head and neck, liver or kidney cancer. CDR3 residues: CASSRLASTDTQYF. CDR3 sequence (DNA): TGCGCCAGCAGCCGACTAGCGAGCACAGATACGCAGTATTTT.